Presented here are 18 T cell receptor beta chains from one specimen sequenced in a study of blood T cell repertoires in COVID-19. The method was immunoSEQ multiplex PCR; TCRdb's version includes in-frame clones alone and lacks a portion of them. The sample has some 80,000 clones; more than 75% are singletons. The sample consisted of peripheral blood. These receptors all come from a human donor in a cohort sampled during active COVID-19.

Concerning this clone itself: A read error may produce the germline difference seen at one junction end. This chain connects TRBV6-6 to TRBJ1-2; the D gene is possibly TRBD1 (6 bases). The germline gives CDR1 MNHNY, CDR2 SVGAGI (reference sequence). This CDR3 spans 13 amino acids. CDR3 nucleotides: TGTGCCAGCAGCAGAACCCGGACAGACCAACCCTCCTTC. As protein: CASSRTRTDQPSF.

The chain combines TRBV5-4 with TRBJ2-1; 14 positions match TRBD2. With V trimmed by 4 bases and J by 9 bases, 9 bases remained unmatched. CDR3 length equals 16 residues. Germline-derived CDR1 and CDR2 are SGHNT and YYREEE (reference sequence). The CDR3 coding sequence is TGTGCCAGCAGCACCGGGACTAGCGGGAGAGACGGTGAGCAGTTCTTC. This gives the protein CASSTGTSGRDGEQFF.

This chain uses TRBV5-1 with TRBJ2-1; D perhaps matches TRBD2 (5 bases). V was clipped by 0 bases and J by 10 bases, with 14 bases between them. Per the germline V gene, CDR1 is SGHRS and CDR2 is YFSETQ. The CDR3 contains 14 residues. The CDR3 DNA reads TGCGCCAGCAGCTTGGACAACGGGATAGCCGAGCAGTTCTTC. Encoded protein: CASSLDNGIAEQFF.

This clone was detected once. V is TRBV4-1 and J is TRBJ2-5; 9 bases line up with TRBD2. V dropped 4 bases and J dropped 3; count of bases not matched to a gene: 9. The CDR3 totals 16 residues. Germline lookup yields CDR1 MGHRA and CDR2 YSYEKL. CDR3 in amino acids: CASSPWGSGGKETQYF. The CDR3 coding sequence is TGCGCCAGCAGCCCCTGGGGTAGCGGGGGAAAAGAGACCCAGTACTTC.

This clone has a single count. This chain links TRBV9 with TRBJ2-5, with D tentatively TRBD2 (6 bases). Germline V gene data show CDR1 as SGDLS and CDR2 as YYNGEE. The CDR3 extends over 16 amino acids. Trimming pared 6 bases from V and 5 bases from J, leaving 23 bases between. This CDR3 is CASNSGGGDSQETQYF. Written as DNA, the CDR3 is TGTGCCAGCAATTCCGGGGGTGGGGATTCCCAGGAGACCCAGTACTTC.

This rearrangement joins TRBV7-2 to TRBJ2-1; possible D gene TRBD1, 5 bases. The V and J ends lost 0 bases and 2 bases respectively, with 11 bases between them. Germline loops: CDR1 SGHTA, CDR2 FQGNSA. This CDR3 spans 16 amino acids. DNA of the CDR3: TGTGCCAGCAGCTTAGCGATGGAACAGGCCTACAATGAGCAGTTCTTC. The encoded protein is CASSLAMEQAYNEQFF.

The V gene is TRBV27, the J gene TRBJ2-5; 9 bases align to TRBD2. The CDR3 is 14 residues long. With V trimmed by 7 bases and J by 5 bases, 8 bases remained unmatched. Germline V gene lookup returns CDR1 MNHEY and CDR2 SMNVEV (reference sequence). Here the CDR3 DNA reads TGTGCCAGCACCCCCCGGGGGACTAGCGAGACCCAGTACTTC. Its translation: CASTPRGTSETQYF.

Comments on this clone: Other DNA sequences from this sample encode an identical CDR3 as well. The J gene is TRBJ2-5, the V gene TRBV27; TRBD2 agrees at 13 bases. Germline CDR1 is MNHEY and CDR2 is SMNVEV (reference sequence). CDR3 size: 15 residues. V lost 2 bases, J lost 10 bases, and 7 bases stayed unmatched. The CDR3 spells CASSLRLAGGGGQYF. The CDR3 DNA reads TGTGCCAGCAGTTTAAGACTAGCGGGGGGAGGGGGCCAGTACTTC.

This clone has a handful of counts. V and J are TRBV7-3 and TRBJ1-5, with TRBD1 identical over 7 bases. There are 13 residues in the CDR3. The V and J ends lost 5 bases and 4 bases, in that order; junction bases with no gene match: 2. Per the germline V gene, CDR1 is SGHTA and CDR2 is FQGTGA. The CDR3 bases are TGTGCCAGCAGCCGGGGACAGAATCAGCCCCAGCATTTT. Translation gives CASSRGQNQPQHF.

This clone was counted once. The CDR3 spells CASSPPAGGRAKEQFF. The CDR3 DNA is TGTGCCAGCAGCCCGCCTGCGGGCGGGAGGGCCAAAGAGCAGTTCTTC. V and J are TRBV9 and TRBJ2-1; 9 positions match TRBD2. This CDR3 has 16 amino acids. Trimming removed 4 bases from V and 10 bases from J; junction bases left unmatched: 15. Germline CDR1 SGDLS, CDR2 YYNGEE.

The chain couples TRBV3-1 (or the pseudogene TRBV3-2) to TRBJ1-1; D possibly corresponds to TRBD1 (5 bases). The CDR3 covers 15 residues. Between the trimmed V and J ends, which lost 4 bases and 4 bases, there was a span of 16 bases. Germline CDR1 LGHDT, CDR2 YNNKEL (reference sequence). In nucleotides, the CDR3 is TGTGCCAGCAGCCTCATGGCGGGGGTAGGCACTGAAGCTTTCTTT. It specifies CASSLMAGVGTEAFF.

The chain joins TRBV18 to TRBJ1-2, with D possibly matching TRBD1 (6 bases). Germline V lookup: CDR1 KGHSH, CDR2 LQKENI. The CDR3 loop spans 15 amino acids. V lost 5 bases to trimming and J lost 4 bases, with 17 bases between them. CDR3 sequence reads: CASSSGQTDAYGYTF. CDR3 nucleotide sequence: TGTGCCAGCTCATCGGGACAAACAGACGCCTATGGCTACACCTTC.

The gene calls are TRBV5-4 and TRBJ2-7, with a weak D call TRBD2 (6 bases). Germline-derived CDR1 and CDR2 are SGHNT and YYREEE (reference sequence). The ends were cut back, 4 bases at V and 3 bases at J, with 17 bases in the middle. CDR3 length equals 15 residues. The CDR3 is CASSNKGGIIYEQYF. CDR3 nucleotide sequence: TGTGCCAGCAGCAACAAGGGCGGGATAATCTACGAGCAGTACTTC.

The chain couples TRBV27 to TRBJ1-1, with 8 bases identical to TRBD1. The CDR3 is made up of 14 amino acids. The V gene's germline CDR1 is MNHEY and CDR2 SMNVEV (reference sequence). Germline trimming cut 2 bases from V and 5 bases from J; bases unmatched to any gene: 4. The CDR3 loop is CASSLARGLTEAFF. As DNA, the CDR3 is TGTGCCAGCAGTTTAGCCAGGGGGCTTACTGAAGCTTTCTTT.

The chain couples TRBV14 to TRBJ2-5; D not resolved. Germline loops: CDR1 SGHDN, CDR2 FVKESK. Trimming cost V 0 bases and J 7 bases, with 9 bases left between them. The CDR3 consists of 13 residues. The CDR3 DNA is TGTGCCAGCAGCCAAGAAGCCCCCGGGACCCAGTACTTC. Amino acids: CASSQEAPGTQYF.

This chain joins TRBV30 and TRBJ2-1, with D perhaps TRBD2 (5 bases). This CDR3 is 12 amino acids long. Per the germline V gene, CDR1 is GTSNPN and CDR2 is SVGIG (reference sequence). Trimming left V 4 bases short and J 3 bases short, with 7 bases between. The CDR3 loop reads CAWTGGYNEQFF. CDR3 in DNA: TGTGCCTGGACAGGAGGCTACAATGAGCAGTTCTTC. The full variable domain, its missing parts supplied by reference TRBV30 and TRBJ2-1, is SQTIHQWPATLVQPVGSPLSLECTVEGTSNPNLYWYRQAAGRGLQLLFYSVGIGQISSEVPQNLSASRPQDRQFILSSKKLLLSDSGFYLCAWTGGYNEQFFGPGTRLTVL.

Here the CDR3 DNA reads TGTGCCAGCAGACCTGGGACAGGGAGGTCTTTCTTT. Amino acids: CASRPGTGRSFF. The V call is TRBV28, the J call TRBJ1-1; 9 bases map to TRBD1. Germline assignment: CDR1 MDHEN and CDR2 SYDVKM. J gave up 12 bases and V 6 bases, and 8 bases lay outside the gene matches. The CDR3 sequence is 12 residues long.

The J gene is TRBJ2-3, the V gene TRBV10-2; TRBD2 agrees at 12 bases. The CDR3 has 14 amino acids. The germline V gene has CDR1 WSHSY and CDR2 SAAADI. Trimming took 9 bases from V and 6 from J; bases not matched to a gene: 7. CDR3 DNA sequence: TGCGCCAGTAAACTAGCGGGAGGTTCGGATACGCAGTATTTT. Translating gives CASKLAGGSDTQYF.